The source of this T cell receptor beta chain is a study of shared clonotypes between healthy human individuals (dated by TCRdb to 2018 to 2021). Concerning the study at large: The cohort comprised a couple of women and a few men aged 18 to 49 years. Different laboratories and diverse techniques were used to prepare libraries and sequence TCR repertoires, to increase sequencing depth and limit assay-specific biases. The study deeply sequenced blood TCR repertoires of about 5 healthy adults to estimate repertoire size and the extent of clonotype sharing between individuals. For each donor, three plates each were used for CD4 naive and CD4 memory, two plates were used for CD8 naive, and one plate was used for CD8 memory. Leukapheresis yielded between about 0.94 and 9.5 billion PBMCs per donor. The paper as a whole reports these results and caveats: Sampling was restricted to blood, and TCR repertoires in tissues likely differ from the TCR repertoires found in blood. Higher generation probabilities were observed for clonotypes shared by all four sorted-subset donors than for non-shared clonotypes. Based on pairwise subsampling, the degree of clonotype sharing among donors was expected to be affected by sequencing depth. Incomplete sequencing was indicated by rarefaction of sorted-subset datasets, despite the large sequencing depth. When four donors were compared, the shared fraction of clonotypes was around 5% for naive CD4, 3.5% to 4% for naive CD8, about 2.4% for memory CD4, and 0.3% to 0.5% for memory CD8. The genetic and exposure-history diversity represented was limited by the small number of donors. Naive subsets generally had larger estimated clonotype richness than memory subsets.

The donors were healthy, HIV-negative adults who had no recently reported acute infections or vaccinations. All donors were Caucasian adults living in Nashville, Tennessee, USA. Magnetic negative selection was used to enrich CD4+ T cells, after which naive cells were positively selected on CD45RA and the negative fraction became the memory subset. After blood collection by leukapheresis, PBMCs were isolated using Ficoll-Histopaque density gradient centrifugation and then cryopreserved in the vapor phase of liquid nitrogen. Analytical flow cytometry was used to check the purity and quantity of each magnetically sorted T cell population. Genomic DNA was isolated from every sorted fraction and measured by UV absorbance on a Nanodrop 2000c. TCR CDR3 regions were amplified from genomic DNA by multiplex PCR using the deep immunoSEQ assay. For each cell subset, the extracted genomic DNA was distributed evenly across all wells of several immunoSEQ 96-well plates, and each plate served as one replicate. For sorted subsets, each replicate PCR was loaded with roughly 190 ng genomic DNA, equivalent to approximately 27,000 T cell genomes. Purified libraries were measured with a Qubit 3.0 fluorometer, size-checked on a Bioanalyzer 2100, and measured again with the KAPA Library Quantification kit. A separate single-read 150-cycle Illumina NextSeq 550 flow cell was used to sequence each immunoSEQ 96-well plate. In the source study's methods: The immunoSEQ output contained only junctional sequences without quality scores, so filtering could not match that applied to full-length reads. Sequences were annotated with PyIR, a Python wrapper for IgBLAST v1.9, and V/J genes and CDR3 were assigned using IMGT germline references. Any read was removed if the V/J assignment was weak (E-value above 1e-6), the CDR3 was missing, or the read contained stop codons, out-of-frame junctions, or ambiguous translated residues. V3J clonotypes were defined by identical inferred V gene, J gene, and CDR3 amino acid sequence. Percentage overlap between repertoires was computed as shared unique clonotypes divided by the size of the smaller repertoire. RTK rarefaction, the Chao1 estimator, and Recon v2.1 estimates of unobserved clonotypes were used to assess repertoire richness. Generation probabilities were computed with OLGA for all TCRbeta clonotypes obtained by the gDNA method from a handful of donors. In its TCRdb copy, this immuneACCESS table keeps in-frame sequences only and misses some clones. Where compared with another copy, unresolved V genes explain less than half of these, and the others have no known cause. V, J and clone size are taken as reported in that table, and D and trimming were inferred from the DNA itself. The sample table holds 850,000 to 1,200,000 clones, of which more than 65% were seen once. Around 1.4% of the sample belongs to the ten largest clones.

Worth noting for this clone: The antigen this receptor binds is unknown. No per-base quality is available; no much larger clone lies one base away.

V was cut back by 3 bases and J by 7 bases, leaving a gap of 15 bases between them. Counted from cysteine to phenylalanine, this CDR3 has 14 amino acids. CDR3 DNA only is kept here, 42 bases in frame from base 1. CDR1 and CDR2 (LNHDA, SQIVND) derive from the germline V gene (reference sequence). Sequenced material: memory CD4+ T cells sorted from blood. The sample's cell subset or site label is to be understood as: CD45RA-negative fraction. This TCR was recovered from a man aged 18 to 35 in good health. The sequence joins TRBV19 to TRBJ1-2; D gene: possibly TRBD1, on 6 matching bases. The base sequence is TGTGCCAGTAGTATTGGAGGGGGTTTAGGTGGCTACACCTTC. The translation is CASSIGGGLGGYTF. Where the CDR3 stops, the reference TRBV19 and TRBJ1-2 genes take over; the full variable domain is DGGITQSPKYLFRKEGQNVTLSCEQNLNHDAMYWYRQDPGQGLRLIYYSQIVNDFQKGDIAEGYSVSREKKESFPLTVTSAQKNPTAFYLCASSIGGGLGGYTFGSGTRLTVV.